Below, 23 T cell receptor beta chains from the same sample are listed, as sequenced in a study of blood T cell repertoires in COVID-19. Clones were sequenced by immunoSEQ multiplex PCR, and TCRdb holds only the in-frame ones, with some missing. The repertoire holds some 250,000 clones, with about 84% as singletons. The sample comprised peripheral blood. All receptors come from a man older than 75 with acute or convalescent COVID-19.

This rearrangement joins TRBV5-6 to TRBJ1-5; 7 positions agree with TRBD1. Trimming took 4 bases from V and 2 from J; bases not matched to a gene: 6. CDR3 length equals 15 residues. CDR1 and CDR2 from the germline V gene are SGHDT and YYEEEE. The CDR3 spells CASSTTGWGNQPQHF. The CDR3 DNA is TGTGCCAGCAGCACGACAGGGTGGGGCAATCAGCCCCAGCATTTT.

A word on this clone: Other DNA sequences from this sample encode an identical CDR3 as well. The V and J genes are TRBV28 and TRBJ1-1; no definite D call. V lost 6 bases and J 7 bases, leaving 9 bases between the germline ends. The CDR3 extends over 11 amino acids. Germline CDR1 reads MDHEN; CDR2 reads SYDVKM. For the CDR3, the DNA is TGTGCCAGCAGCCGGGAGTTTGAAGCTTTCTTT. This translates into CASSREFEAFF.

The V gene is TRBV10-3, the J gene TRBJ2-2; D may be TRBD1 (6 bases). V was trimmed by 3 bases and J by 5 bases, leaving 13 bases between them. The CDR3 runs 15 residues. Germline V lookup: CDR1 ENHRY, CDR2 SYGVKD. Here the CDR3 reads CAISEYNRETGELFF. DNA of the CDR3: TGTGCCATCAGTGAATATAACAGGGAAACCGGGGAGCTGTTTTTT.

The count of this clone is one. This rearrangement joins TRBV21-1 to TRBJ1-1; TRBD1 reflects the table's D call only, with no check against the DNA. TRBV21-1 is flagged as a pseudogene. The CDR3 is made up of 15 amino acids. Written as DNA, the CDR3 is TGCCTATCGAGAAGATGGTATAGGGGGCTGACTGAAGCTTTCTTT. This translates into CLSRRWYRGLTEAFF.

The chain employs TRBV2 and TRBJ1-5; D is ambiguous. The CDR3 totals 13 residues. Germline-derived CDR1 and CDR2 are SNHLY and FYNNEI. The V end lost 8 bases, the J end lost 9 bases, and 17 bases lay between the germline ends. The CDR3 loop reads CASLEVVGGPQHF. CDR3 DNA: TGTGCCAGCCTTGAGGTGGTCGGTGGGCCCCAGCATTTT.

The chain combines TRBV6-4 with TRBJ1-3, with 12 bases matching TRBD1. This CDR3 is 15 amino acids long. Trimming took 4 bases from V and 7 from J; bases not matched to a gene: 5. Germline V CDR1 and CDR2: MRHNA, SNTAGT. The CDR3 spells CASSGPGQGANTIYF. The CDR3 DNA reads TGTGCCAGCAGTGGCCCGGGACAGGGGGCGAACACCATATATTTT.

The gene calls are TRBV24-1 and TRBJ1-4; tentatively, D is TRBD1 (5 bases). Germline CDR1 KGHDR, CDR2 SFDVKD. This CDR3 has 14 residues. Trimming shortened V by 3 bases and J by 10 bases, and 14 bases separated the two germline ends. CDR3 DNA: TGTGCCACCAGTGATACAGGCATGTCAGGAAAACTGTTTTTT. Translation gives CATSDTGMSGKLFF.

The V and J genes are TRBV5-4 and TRBJ2-2, with TRBD1 matching over 8 bases. The CDR3 is 15 amino acids. CDR1 and CDR2 from the germline V gene are SGHNT and YYREEE (reference sequence). Trimming cost V 4 bases and J 3 bases; bases outside gene matches: 5. CDR3 coding DNA: TGTGCCAGCAGCACCAGGGGGCTGGACACCGGGGAGCTGTTTTTT. This translates into CASSTRGLDTGELFF.

The chain couples TRBV3-1 (or the pseudogene TRBV3-2) to TRBJ2-3; weak D call: TRBD2 (6 bases). Germline-derived CDR1 and CDR2 are LGHDT and YNNKEL (reference sequence). CDR3 size: 15 residues. Trimming pared 4 bases from V and 2 bases from J, leaving 13 bases between. CDR3 nucleotide sequence: TGTGCCAGCAGCCCAGTGCGGGGTCACACAGATACGCAGTATTTT. Translated, it gives CASSPVRGHTDTQYF.

CDR3 amino acids: CASSREDRGRELFF. The CDR3 nucleotides read TGCGCCAGCAGCCGCGAGGACAGGGGCCGGGAGCTGTTTTTT. The chain links TRBV4-3 to TRBJ2-2; 9 bases line up with TRBD1. With V trimmed by 4 bases and J by 9 bases, 6 bases remained unmatched. Per germline, CDR1 LGHNA and CDR2 YSLEER. The CDR3 is made up of 14 amino acids.

This clone has more than one count but fewer than ten. This chain uses TRBV28 with TRBJ1-1; D not certain. The germline gives CDR1 MDHEN, CDR2 SYDVKM. Trimming stripped 1 base from V and 6 bases from J, with 6 bases between. There are 12 residues in the CDR3. This CDR3 reads CASSLSRAEAFF. CDR3 bases: TGTGCCAGCAGTTTATCGAGGGCTGAAGCTTTCTTT.

V and J are TRBV28 and TRBJ2-1; D remains unclear. This CDR3 region has 12 residues. The germline V and J ends were trimmed by 9 bases and 7 bases, with 13 bases remaining between them. Germline V CDR1 and CDR2: MDHEN, SYDVKM. CDR3 loop: CASSLLANEQFF. CDR3 sequence (DNA): TGTGCCAGTTCACTACTTGCGAATGAGCAGTTCTTC.

This chain connects TRBV7-6 to TRBJ2-2; possible D gene TRBD1, 5 bases. This CDR3 comprises 13 residues. V dropped 8 bases and J dropped 1 base, with 8 bases sitting between them. Germline CDR1 and CDR2: SGHVS and FNYEAQ. CDR3 bases: TGTGCCAGCGAGCAGGGGAACACCGGGGAGCTGTTTTTT. Translation: CASEQGNTGELFF.

V gene TRBV9 combines with J gene TRBJ2-1, with TRBD2 matching 12 bases. V gave up 3 bases and J gave up 5 bases; unmatched junction bases: 3. Germline V CDR1 and CDR2: SGDLS, YYNGEE. The CDR3 has 15 amino acids. The CDR3 sequence: CASSATSGSHNEQFF. In DNA, the CDR3 is TGTGCCAGCAGCGCGACTAGCGGGAGCCACAATGAGCAGTTCTTC.

The rearrangement uses TRBV19 and TRBJ2-1, with a weak D call TRBD2 (7 bases). This CDR3 is 14 amino acids long. Trimming removed 7 bases from V and 10 bases from J, with 20 bases in between. The germline CDR1 and CDR2 sequences are LNHDA and SQIVND (reference sequence). The chain's CDR3 is CASKLRGPREEQFF. The CDR3 DNA reads TGTGCCAGTAAGTTGCGGGGGCCCAGGGAGGAGCAGTTCTTC.

The rearrangement joins TRBV28 to TRBJ2-3; D gene uncertain. The CDR3 totals 11 residues. V dropped 5 bases and J dropped 7 bases, with 7 bases sitting between them. Germline loops: CDR1 MDHEN, CDR2 SYDVKM. The CDR3, as DNA: TGTGCCAGCAGTCCCCTCCATACGCAGTATTTT. Protein sequence: CASSPLHTQYF.

The genes are TRBV11-2 and TRBJ1-3; D gene uncertain. CDR3 length equals 15 residues. Germline CDR1 reads SGHAT; CDR2 reads FQNNGV. With 3 bases removed from V and 4 bases from J, the gap between germline ends came to 13 bases. The CDR3 region is CASSLPVVTGNTIYF. The CDR3 bases are TGTGCCAGCAGCTTGCCCGTGGTCACAGGAAACACCATATATTTT. The full variable domain, its missing parts supplied by reference TRBV11-2 and TRBJ1-3, is EAGVAQSPRYKIIEKRQSVAFWCNPISGHATLYWYQQILGQGPKLLIQFQNNGVVDDSQLPKDRFSAERLKGVDSTLKIQPAKLEDSAVYLCASSLPVVTGNTIYFGEGSWLTVV.

This clone has only one observation. The rearrangement links TRBV7-2 to TRBJ2-1, with D tentatively TRBD2 (7 bases). V lost 1 base, J lost 3 bases, and 16 bases lay in between. The CDR3 consists of 17 residues. Germline CDR1 and CDR2: SGHTA and FQGNSA. Here the CDR3 reads CASSLDRLRGLYNEQFF. The CDR3 bases are TGTGCCAGCAGCTTAGACCGTTTGCGGGGGCTCTACAATGAGCAGTTCTTC. The whole variable domain, filled in from reference TRBV7-2 and TRBJ2-1, reads GAGVSQSPSNKVTEKGKDVELRCDPISGHTALYWYRQSLGQGLEFLIYFQGNSAPDKSGLPSDRFSAERTGGSVSTLTIQRTQQEDSAVYLCASSLDRLRGLYNEQFFGPGTRLTVL.

This sequence joins TRBV18 and TRBJ2-6, with D uncertain. Trimming pared 5 bases from V and 0 bases from J, leaving 8 bases between. Germline lookup yields CDR1 KGHSH and CDR2 LQKENI. This CDR3 has 15 residues. The CDR3 sequence: CASSSTVSGANVLTF. As DNA, the CDR3 is TGTGCCAGCTCATCTACAGTCTCTGGGGCCAACGTCCTGACTTTC.

The chain combines TRBV3-1 (or the pseudogene TRBV3-2) with TRBJ2-6, with D possibly being TRBD1 (6 bases). Trimming took off 1 base at V and 0 bases at J, with 13 bases between the two ends. Germline V gene sequence: CDR1 LGHDT, CDR2 YNNKEL (reference sequence). The CDR3 extends over 18 amino acids. The CDR3 protein is CASSQVQGLYSGANVLTF. The CDR3 DNA reads as TGTGCCAGCAGCCAAGTACAGGGCCTCTACTCTGGGGCCAACGTCCTGACTTTC.

The chain links TRBV6-5 to TRBJ2-7; 7 bases are a match to TRBD1. In germline, CDR1 is MNHEY, CDR2 SVGAGI. This CDR3 is built from 14 residues. Trimming at V came to 10 bases and at J to 5 bases, leaving 14 bases not matched to a gene. The CDR3 loop is CATLRTGELDEQYF. The CDR3 region has the DNA TGTGCCACCCTGAGAACAGGGGAACTGGACGAGCAGTACTTC.

The CDR3 loop reads CASSLAQAIEAFF. The CDR3 coding sequence is TGTGCCAGCAGCTTAGCGCAGGCAATCGAAGCTTTCTTT. This rearrangement joins TRBV7-9 to TRBJ1-1, with unresolved D. The CDR3 sequence is 13 residues long. Trimming removed 0 bases from V and 8 bases from J, with 10 bases in between. Germline V lookup: CDR1 SEHNR, CDR2 FQNEAQ (reference sequence).

This clone has only one observation. The V call is TRBV5-4, the J call TRBJ2-5; the match to TRBD2 covers 14 bases. CDR3 length equals 18 residues. With V trimmed by 4 bases and J by 5 bases, 13 bases remained unmatched. Germline CDR1 reads SGHNT; CDR2 reads YYREEE (reference sequence). CDR3 in amino acids: CASSPGTSGGFKRETQYF. The CDR3 nucleotides are TGTGCCAGCAGCCCCGGGACTAGCGGGGGCTTCAAGAGGGAGACCCAGTACTTC.